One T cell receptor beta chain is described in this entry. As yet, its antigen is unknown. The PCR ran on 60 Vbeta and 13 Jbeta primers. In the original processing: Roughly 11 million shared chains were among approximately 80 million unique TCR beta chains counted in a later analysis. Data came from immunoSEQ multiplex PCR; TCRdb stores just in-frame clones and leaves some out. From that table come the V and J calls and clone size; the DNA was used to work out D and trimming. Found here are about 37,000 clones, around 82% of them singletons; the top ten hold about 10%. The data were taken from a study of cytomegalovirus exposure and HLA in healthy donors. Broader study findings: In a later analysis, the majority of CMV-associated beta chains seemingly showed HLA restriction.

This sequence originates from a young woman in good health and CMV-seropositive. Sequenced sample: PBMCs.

CDR3 DNA sequence: TGTGCCTGGAGTCCGGACAGGGGAGGGAGCAATCAGCCCCAGCATTTT. Translated, it gives CAWSPDRGGSNQPQHF. The V call is TRBV30, the J call TRBJ1-5, with 9 bases matching TRBD1. This CDR3 comprises 16 residues. CDR1 GTSNPN and CDR2 SVGIG come from the germline V gene (reference sequence). V was clipped by 2 bases and J by 1 base; unmatched bases: 6.